This T cell receptor (beta chain) came from a study of T cell repertoires in cytomegalovirus infection. About the study: A matching HLA type, together with CMV infection, was signaled by public TCR beta signatures. Overall study results and limits: CMV carriers having the relevant HLA were flagged by cumulative public TCR beta family frequency. HLA-C-restricted CMV clonotypes gave the most frequent clonotype in two of eight donors.

In TCRdb, the reads were re-called with MiXCR into one record per CDR3 protein. The sample has a few hundred thousand distinct CDR3 sequences, under 25% seen once. Trimming stripped 4 bases from V and 1 base from J, with 5 bases between. The CDR3 runs to 12 residues. In its sample, this clonotype was seen many times. Its matching antigen is unknown. The sequencing input was CD8+ T cells from PBMCs. The J gene is TRBJ2-7, the V gene TRBV12-3 or TRBV12-4, with unresolved D. This TCR was recovered from a human donor in good health (CMV status not recorded). Some clones in this sample may be carry-over from other donors' samples. CDR3 DNA sequence: TGTGCCAGCAGTTCTCAGTCCTACGAGCAGTACTTC. Residues: CASSSQSYEQYF.